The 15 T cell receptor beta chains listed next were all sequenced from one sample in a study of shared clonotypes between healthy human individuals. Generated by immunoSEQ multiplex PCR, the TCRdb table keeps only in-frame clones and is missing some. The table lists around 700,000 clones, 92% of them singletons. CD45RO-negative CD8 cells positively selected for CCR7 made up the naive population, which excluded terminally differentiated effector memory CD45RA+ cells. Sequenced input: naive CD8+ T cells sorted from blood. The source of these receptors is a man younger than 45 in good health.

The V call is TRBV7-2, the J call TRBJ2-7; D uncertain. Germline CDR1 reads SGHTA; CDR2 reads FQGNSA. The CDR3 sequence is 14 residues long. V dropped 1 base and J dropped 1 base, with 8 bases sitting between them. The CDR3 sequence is CASSLEGRSYEQYF. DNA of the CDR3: TGTGCCAGCAGCTTAGAGGGTAGGTCCTACGAGCAGTACTTC.

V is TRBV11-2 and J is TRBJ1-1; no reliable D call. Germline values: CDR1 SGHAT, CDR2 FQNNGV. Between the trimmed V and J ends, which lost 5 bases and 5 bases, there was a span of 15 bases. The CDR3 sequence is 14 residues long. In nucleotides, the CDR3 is TGTGCCAGCAGCCTACTGAGCTGGAAGACTGAAGCTTTCTTT. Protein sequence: CASSLLSWKTEAFF. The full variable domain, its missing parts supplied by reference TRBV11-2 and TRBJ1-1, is EAGVAQSPRYKIIEKRQSVAFWCNPISGHATLYWYQQILGQGPKLLIQFQNNGVVDDSQLPKDRFSAERLKGVDSTLKIQPAKLEDSAVYLCASSLLSWKTEAFFGQGTRLTVV.

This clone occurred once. For the CDR3, the DNA is TGCGCCAGCAGTCAGATGACAGGGTGCACTGAAGCTTTCTTT. This codes for CASSQMTGCTEAFF. The V and J genes are TRBV23-1 and TRBJ1-1; 7 bases agree with TRBD1. TRBV23-1 counts as an open reading frame of uncertain function. The CDR3 loop spans 14 amino acids. The ends lost 3 bases at V and 4 bases at J; junction bases unmatched: 5.

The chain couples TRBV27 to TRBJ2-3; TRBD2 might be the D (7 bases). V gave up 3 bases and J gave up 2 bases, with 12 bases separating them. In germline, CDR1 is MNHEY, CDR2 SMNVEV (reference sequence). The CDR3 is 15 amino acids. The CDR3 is CASSLGGRNTDTQYF. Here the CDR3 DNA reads TGTGCCAGCAGTTTGGGGGGGCGGAACACAGATACGCAGTATTTT.

CDR3 sequence reads: CASSLGGKLLEQYF. The CDR3 DNA reads as TGTGCCAGCAGCTTAGGTGGGAAGCTACTAGAGCAGTACTTC. The V and J genes are TRBV7-9 and TRBJ2-7, with unresolved D. CDR1 is SEHNR, CDR2 FQNEAQ, per germline (reference sequence). V lost 1 base, J lost 7 bases, and 14 bases lay in between. CDR3 length equals 14 residues.

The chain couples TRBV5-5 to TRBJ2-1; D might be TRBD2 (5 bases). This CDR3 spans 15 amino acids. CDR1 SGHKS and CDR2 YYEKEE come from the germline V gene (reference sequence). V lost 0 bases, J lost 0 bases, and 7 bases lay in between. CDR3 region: CASSLVGSSYNEQFF. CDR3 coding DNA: TGTGCCAGCAGCTTGGTGGGGAGCTCCTACAATGAGCAGTTCTTC.

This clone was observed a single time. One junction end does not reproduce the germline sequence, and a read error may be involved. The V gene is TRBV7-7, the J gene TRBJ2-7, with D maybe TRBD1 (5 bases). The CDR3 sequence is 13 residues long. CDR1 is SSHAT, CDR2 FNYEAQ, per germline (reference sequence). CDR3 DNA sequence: TGTGCTAGCAGCTTAGGGCAGGGTAACGAGCAGTACTTC. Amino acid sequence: CASSLGQGNEQYF.

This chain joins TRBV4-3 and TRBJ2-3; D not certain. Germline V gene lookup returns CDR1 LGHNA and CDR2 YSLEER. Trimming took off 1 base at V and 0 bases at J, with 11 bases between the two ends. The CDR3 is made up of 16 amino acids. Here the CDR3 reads CASSQGLLMSTDTQYF. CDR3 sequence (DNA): TGCGCCAGCAGCCAAGGGCTACTGATGAGCACAGATACGCAGTATTTT.

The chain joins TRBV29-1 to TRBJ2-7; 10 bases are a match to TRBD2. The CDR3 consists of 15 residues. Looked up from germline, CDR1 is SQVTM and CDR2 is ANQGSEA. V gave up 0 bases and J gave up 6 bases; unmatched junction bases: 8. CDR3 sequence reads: CSVEEAAGGEVEQYF. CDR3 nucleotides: TGCAGCGTTGAAGAGGCAGCGGGAGGGGAGGTCGAGCAGTACTTC.

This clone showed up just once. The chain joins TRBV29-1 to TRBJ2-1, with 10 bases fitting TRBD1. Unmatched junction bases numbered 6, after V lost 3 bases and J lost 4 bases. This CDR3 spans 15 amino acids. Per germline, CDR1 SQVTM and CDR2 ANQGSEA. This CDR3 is CSVEQTGGDYNEQFF. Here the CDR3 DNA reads TGCAGCGTTGAGCAGACAGGGGGCGATTACAATGAGCAGTTCTTC.

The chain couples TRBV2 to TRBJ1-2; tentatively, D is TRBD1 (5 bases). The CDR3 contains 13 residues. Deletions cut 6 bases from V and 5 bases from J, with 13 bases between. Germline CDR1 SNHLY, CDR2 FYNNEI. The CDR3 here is CASRGRLGYGYTF. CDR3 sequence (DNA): TGTGCCAGCAGGGGGCGCTTAGGGTATGGCTACACCTTC.

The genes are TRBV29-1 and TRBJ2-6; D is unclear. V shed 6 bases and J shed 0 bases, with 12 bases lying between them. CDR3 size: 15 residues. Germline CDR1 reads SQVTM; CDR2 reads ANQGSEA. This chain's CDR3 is CSVEDGSSGANVLTF. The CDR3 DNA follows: TGCAGCGTAGAGGACGGCAGCTCTGGGGCCAACGTCCTGACTTTC. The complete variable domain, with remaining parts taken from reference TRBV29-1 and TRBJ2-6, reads SAVISQKPSRDICQRGTSLTIQCQVDSQVTMMFWYRQQPGQSLTLIATANQGSEATYESGFVIDKFPISRPNLTFSTLTVSNMSPEDSSIYLCSVEDGSSGANVLTFGAGSRLTVL.

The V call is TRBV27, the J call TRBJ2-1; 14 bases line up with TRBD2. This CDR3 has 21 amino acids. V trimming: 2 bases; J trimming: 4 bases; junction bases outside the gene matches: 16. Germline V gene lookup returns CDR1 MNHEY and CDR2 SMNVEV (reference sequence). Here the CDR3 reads CASSLDSGTSGSPSYYNEQFF. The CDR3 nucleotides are TGTGCCAGCAGTTTAGACTCCGGGACTAGCGGGAGCCCCAGTTATTACAATGAGCAGTTCTTC.

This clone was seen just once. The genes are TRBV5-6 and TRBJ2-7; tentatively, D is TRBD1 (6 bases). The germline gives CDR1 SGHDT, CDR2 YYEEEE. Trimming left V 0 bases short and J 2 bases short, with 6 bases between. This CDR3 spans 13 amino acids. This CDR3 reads CASSLGDTYEQYF. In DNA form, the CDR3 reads TGTGCCAGCAGCTTGGGGGACACCTACGAGCAGTACTTC.

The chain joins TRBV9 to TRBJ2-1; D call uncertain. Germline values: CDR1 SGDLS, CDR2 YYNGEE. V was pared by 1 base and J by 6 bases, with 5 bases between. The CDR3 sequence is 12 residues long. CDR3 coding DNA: TGTGCCAGCAGCGTAAAGCCCAATGAGCAGTTCTTC. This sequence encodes CASSVKPNEQFF.